One and the same sample provided the 32 T cell receptor beta chains below, sequenced in a study of blood T cell repertoires in COVID-19. Method: immunoSEQ multiplex PCR; TCRdb's copy keeps in-frame clones and lacks some. The sample has 300,000 to 450,000 clones; about 87% are singletons. The sample taken for sequencing was peripheral blood. These TCRs come from a human donor in a cohort sampled during active COVID-19.

Here the CDR3 reads CASSTYRGVGELFF. The CDR3 DNA is TGTGCCAGCAGTACCTACAGGGGTGTCGGGGAGCTGTTTTTT. This rearrangement joins TRBV6-6 to TRBJ2-2; 7 nucleotides line up with TRBD1. Trimming cost V 5 bases and J 7 bases; bases outside gene matches: 7. This CDR3 contains 14 residues. Germline V CDR1 and CDR2: MNHNY, SVGAGI (reference sequence).

The chain has TRBV30 and TRBJ1-4; D may be TRBD1 (6 bases). Germline loops: CDR1 GTSNPN, CDR2 SVGIG (reference sequence). V lost 3 bases, J lost 4 bases, and 12 bases lay in between. The CDR3 consists of 14 residues. The CDR3 loop is CAWRTGLHNEKLFF. The CDR3 DNA reads as TGTGCCTGGAGGACAGGACTCCATAATGAAAAACTGTTTTTT.

This clone was seen at least ten times. The CDR3 is CATSRDRFNSNQPQHF. CDR3 DNA sequence: TGTGCCACCAGCAGAGATCGGTTTAATAGCAATCAGCCCCAGCATTTT. The chain carries TRBV15 and TRBJ1-5, with D uncertain. CDR1 and CDR2 (germline): LNHNV, YYDKDF (reference sequence). This CDR3 contains 16 residues. V dropped 0 bases and J dropped 0 bases, with 9 bases sitting between them.

The chain uses TRBV25-1 and TRBJ2-7; 10 bases line up with TRBD2. The CDR3 is 16 residues long. The germline V gene encodes CDR1 MGHDK and CDR2 SYGVNS. V trimming: 5 bases; J trimming: 0 bases; junction bases outside the gene matches: 7. CDR3 coding DNA: TGTGCCAGCAGTCCCCATAGCGGGGGGTACTCCTACGAGCAGTACTTC. Protein product: CASSPHSGGYSYEQYF.

V usage is TRBV21-1 and J usage is TRBJ2-2; TRBD1 is taken as the D call from the table, unchecked against the DNA. TRBV21-1 is a pseudogene locus. The CDR3 has 15 residues. In DNA form, the CDR3 reads TGTGCCAGCAGCAATCCTGACAAGAACACCGGGGAGCTGTTTTTT. Translating gives CASSNPDKNTGELFF.

The CDR3: CASSEAGDRGGIYEQYF. CDR3 coding DNA: TGTGCCAGCAGTGAAGCCGGGGACAGGGGTGGGATATACGAGCAGTACTTC. The V and J genes are TRBV6-1 and TRBJ2-7; TRBD1 agrees at 10 bases. With V trimmed by 0 bases and J by 4 bases, 9 bases remained unmatched. CDR1 and CDR2 from the germline V gene are MNHNS and SASEGT. CDR3 length: 17 residues.

The V call is TRBV5-5, the J call TRBJ1-5; the match to TRBD1 covers 12 bases. The V segment lost 4 bases and the J segment 6 bases; nucleotides outside the gene matches: 5. This CDR3 is 15 amino acids long. Germline V gene lookup returns CDR1 SGHKS and CDR2 YYEKEE (reference sequence). CDR3 in amino acids: CASSTGQGARQPQHF. Here the CDR3 DNA reads TGTGCCAGCAGCACGGGACAGGGGGCGCGTCAGCCCCAGCATTTT.

The chain has TRBV3-1 (or the pseudogene TRBV3-2) and TRBJ2-1, with D perhaps matching TRBD2 (6 bases). Per the germline V gene, CDR1 is LGHDT and CDR2 is YNNKEL (reference sequence). V was cut by 6 bases and J by 6 bases, with 15 bases left in between. There are 14 residues in the CDR3. CDR3 DNA sequence: TGTGCCAGCAGTGGGCGGGACTGGCCCAATGAGCAGTTCTTC. It yields the protein CASSGRDWPNEQFF.

The chain has TRBV5-6 and TRBJ2-6; 7 nucleotides match TRBD2. V gave up 2 bases and J gave up 2 bases; unmatched junction bases: 7. CDR1 and CDR2 from the germline V gene are SGHDT and YYEEEE. The CDR3 has 17 residues. The CDR3 loop reads CASSLRRGVPGANVLTF. In DNA form, the CDR3 reads TGTGCCAGCAGCTTACGCCGGGGGGTCCCTGGGGCCAACGTCCTGACTTTC.

The rearrangement uses TRBV4-2 and TRBJ2-7, with 9 bases matching TRBD2. J gave up 0 bases and V 4 bases, and 7 bases lay outside the gene matches. Germline CDR1 is LGHNA and CDR2 is YNFKEQ. The length of the CDR3 is 16 residues. In nucleotides, the CDR3 is TGTGCCAGCAGCCTGACCGGACTAGCGACCTCCTACGAGCAGTACTTC. Translating it yields CASSLTGLATSYEQYF.

The chain carries TRBV5-6 and TRBJ1-5; perhaps TRBD1 as D (5 bases). The CDR3 consists of 14 residues. V lost 4 bases to trimming and J lost 4 bases, with 12 bases between them. Per germline, CDR1 SGHDT and CDR2 YYEEEE. CDR3: CASSPGGRNQPQHF. CDR3 in DNA: TGTGCCAGCAGCCCCGGGGGGAGGAATCAGCCCCAGCATTTT. The complete variable domain, with remaining parts taken from reference TRBV5-6 and TRBJ1-5, reads DAGVTQSPTHLIKTRGQQVTLRCSPKSGHDTVSWYQQALGQGPQFIFQYYEEEERQRGNFPDRFSGHQFPNYSSELNVNALLLGDSALYLCASSPGGRNQPQHFGDGTRLSIL.

This clone showed up just once. This chain connects TRBV19 to TRBJ2-7, with 8 bases lining up with TRBD1. CDR1 is LNHDA and CDR2 is SQIVND in the germline V gene (reference sequence). V trimming: 2 bases; J trimming: 5 bases; junction bases outside the gene matches: 8. The CDR3 has 15 residues. For the CDR3, the DNA is TGTGCCAGTAGTATACAGGGGGCTGGTGGTGACGAGCAGTACTTC. Its translation: CASSIQGAGGDEQYF.

This chain connects TRBV5-1 to TRBJ1-1, with D perhaps matching TRBD1 (5 bases). The germline gives CDR1 SGHRS, CDR2 YFSETQ. There are 15 residues in the CDR3. The V and J ends lost 0 bases and 3 bases respectively, with 12 bases between them. The CDR3 reads CASSLGGRAYTEAFF. In DNA form, the CDR3 reads TGCGCCAGCAGCTTGGGGGGCAGGGCTTACACTGAAGCTTTCTTT.

This chain uses TRBV7-2 with TRBJ2-7; no clear D gene. The CDR3 runs to 15 residues. Germline lookup yields CDR1 SGHTA and CDR2 FQGNSA. The ends were cut back, 0 bases at V and 0 bases at J, with 9 bases in the middle. The CDR3 nucleotides read TGTGCCAGCAGCTTAGCAGGAGCCGCCTCCTACGAGCAGTACTTC. As protein: CASSLAGAASYEQYF.

This clone was recorded only once. The chain has TRBV7-9 and TRBJ1-3; 7 bases agree with TRBD1. CDR3 size: 16 residues. With 1 base clipped from V and 5 bases from J, the junction kept 8 bases outside the gene matches. The germline gives CDR1 SEHNR, CDR2 FQNEAQ (reference sequence). The DNA for the CDR3 is TGTGCCAGCAGCTTAGAGGGGGCAACTCCTAGAAACACCATATATTTT. The encoded protein is CASSLEGATPRNTIYF.

The chain combines TRBV2 with TRBJ1-2; D perhaps matches TRBD1 (5 bases). The germline CDR1 and CDR2 sequences are SNHLY and FYNNEI. Trimming cost V 4 bases and J 0 bases, with 12 bases left between them. This CDR3 has 15 amino acids. This CDR3 reads CASSGERQTNYGYTF. CDR3 bases: TGTGCCAGCAGTGGCGAACGACAGACTAACTATGGCTACACCTTC. The full variable domain, its missing parts supplied by reference TRBV2 and TRBJ1-2, is EPEVTQTPSHQVTQMGQEVILRCVPISNHLYFYWYRQILGQKVEFLVSFYNNEISEKSEIFDDQFSVERPDGSNFTLKIRSTKLEDSAMYFCASSGERQTNYGYTFGSGTRLTVV.

The chain has TRBV5-1 and TRBJ2-1; a possible D gene is TRBD2 (6 bases). Trimming shortened V by 0 bases and J by 4 bases, and 8 bases separated the two germline ends. The V gene's germline CDR1 is SGHRS and CDR2 YFSETQ. The CDR3 consists of 14 residues. CDR3 region: CASSLGGGYNEQFF. In DNA form, the CDR3 reads TGCGCCAGCAGCTTGGGAGGAGGGTACAATGAGCAGTTCTTC.

The CDR3: CASSQDRGMRPQHF. CDR3 in DNA: TGCGCCAGCAGCCAAGATCGGGGGATGAGGCCCCAGCATTTT. The rearrangement uses TRBV4-1 and TRBJ1-5; a weak D match, TRBD1 (5 bases). The germline V gene encodes CDR1 MGHRA and CDR2 YSYEKL. The ends were cut back, 0 bases at V and 9 bases at J, with 12 bases in the middle. The CDR3 covers 14 residues.

The V gene is TRBV29-1, the J gene TRBJ2-1, with TRBD2 identical over 16 bases. Germline V gives CDR1 SQVTM, CDR2 ANQGSEA. This CDR3 contains 18 residues. V dropped 5 bases and J dropped 3; count of bases not matched to a gene: 10. Here the CDR3 reads CSVTSGLAGGPGYNEQFF. CDR3 sequence (DNA): TGCAGCGTTACGTCGGGACTAGCGGGAGGGCCCGGCTACAATGAGCAGTTCTTC.

For the CDR3, the DNA is TGTGCCAGCAGTCCGCTAGGCGGGGAGCTGTTTTTT. Translating gives CASSPLGGELFF. The chain carries TRBV6-5 and TRBJ2-2; D call uncertain. Germline V CDR1 and CDR2: MNHEY, SVGAGI. V was shortened by 5 bases and J by 7 bases, with 8 bases between the two germline ends. CDR3 length: 12 amino acids.

Details on this clone: Relative to the germline gene, one junction end is altered; a read error may explain this. This sequence joins TRBV2 and TRBJ1-1, with 8 positions matching TRBD1. The CDR3 has 12 residues. Per germline, CDR1 SNHLY and CDR2 FYNNEI. The CDR3 protein is CASGDRGAEAFF. CDR3 nucleotide sequence: TGTGCCAGCGGTGACAGGGGAGCTGAAGCTTTCTTT.

The rearrangement links TRBV7-9 to TRBJ2-3; weak D call: TRBD1 (6 bases). V lost 1 base and J lost 4, with 9 bases in between. The CDR3 covers 14 residues. Germline CDR1 and CDR2: SEHNR and FQNEAQ (reference sequence). This CDR3 reads CASSLVGAPDTQYF. The DNA for the CDR3 is TGTGCCAGCAGCTTAGTGGGGGCCCCAGATACGCAGTATTTT.

To note about this clone: Other DNA sequences within the sample encode an identical CDR3. This sequence joins TRBV5-1 and TRBJ1-1; D is possibly TRBD1 (6 bases). This CDR3 has 13 residues. Trimming removed 2 bases from V and 1 base from J, with 6 bases in between. Germline CDR1 reads SGHRS; CDR2 reads YFSETQ. Written as DNA, the CDR3 is TGCGCCAGCAGCTTAGGGGGGAACACTGAAGCTTTCTTT. Translating it yields CASSLGGNTEAFF.

This clone has just one count. The chain links TRBV5-1 to TRBJ2-5, with 12 bases lining up with TRBD2. CDR3 length equals 16 residues. Germline CDR1 reads SGHRS; CDR2 reads YFSETQ. V lost 3 bases and J lost 2; bases outside the gene matches: 5. The CDR3 sequence: CASSSTSGSRQETQYF. As DNA, the CDR3 is TGCGCCAGCAGCTCGACTAGCGGGAGTCGGCAAGAGACCCAGTACTTC.

The chain uses TRBV2 and TRBJ2-5; D gene ambiguous. V lost 6 bases, J lost 4 bases, and 9 bases lay in between. The CDR3 is 12 residues long. From germline, CDR1 is SNHLY and CDR2 FYNNEI. This CDR3 is CASREYRETQYF. The CDR3 DNA is TGTGCCAGCAGGGAGTATCGAGAGACCCAGTACTTC. Complete variable domain (other parts from reference TRBV2 and TRBJ2-5): EPEVTQTPSHQVTQMGQEVILRCVPISNHLYFYWYRQILGQKVEFLVSFYNNEISEKSEIFDDQFSVERPDGSNFTLKIRSTKLEDSAMYFCASREYRETQYFGPGTRLLVL.

The chain recombines TRBV27 with TRBJ2-7; D may be TRBD2 (6 bases). Germline V gives CDR1 MNHEY, CDR2 SMNVEV (reference sequence). The CDR3 is made up of 14 amino acids. Between the trimmed V and J ends, which lost 6 bases and 7 bases, there was a span of 19 bases. In DNA form, the CDR3 reads TGTGCCAGCAGCGCGGCGGGGCCCCGGGGGGAGCAGTACTTC. Residues: CASSAAGPRGEQYF.

The chain joins TRBV7-9 to TRBJ2-1, with TRBD2 identical over 11 bases. The ends lost 5 bases at V and 3 bases at J; junction bases unmatched: 6. This CDR3 is 16 amino acids long. Germline V gives CDR1 SEHNR, CDR2 FQNEAQ (reference sequence). The CDR3 bases are TGTGCCAGCAGCACGAGACTAGCGGGAAACTACAATGAGCAGTTCTTC. This gives the protein CASSTRLAGNYNEQFF.

This clone was detected a few times. This chain links TRBV30 with TRBJ1-1; D not resolved. Deletions cut 3 bases from V and 7 bases from J, with 21 bases between. Germline V gene data show CDR1 as GTSNPN and CDR2 as SVGIG (reference sequence). The CDR3 is made up of 15 amino acids. CDR3 protein: CAWSARLSRRDEAFF. CDR3 DNA: TGTGCCTGGAGCGCCAGATTATCTAGACGGGATGAAGCTTTCTTT. Looking up the rest from reference TRBV30 and TRBJ1-1 gives the full variable domain: SQTIHQWPATLVQPVGSPLSLECTVEGTSNPNLYWYRQAAGRGLQLLFYSVGIGQISSEVPQNLSASRPQDRQFILSSKKLLLSDSGFYLCAWSARLSRRDEAFFGQGTRLTVV.

This clone appeared once. The chain links TRBV4-2 to TRBJ2-1, with 9 positions matching TRBD2. CDR3 size: 17 residues. CDR1 LGHNA and CDR2 YNFKEQ come from the germline V gene. J was trimmed by 6 bases and V by 3 bases; bases with no gene match: 12. The CDR3 DNA follows: TGTGCCAGCAGCCAGGCGGTGGGGCGGGAGGGTCGCAATGAGCAGTTCTTC. Translated, it gives CASSQAVGREGRNEQFF.

This rearrangement joins TRBV9 to TRBJ1-1; 8 bases fit TRBD1. This CDR3 has 14 residues. The V and J ends lost 6 bases and 1 base, in that order; junction bases with no gene match: 5. Germline loops: CDR1 SGDLS, CDR2 YYNGEE. In DNA, the CDR3 is TGTGCCAGCACCGATGGACAGGGGAACACTGAAGCTTTCTTT. The encoded protein is CASTDGQGNTEAFF.

CDR3 residues: CASSLSRSPLHF. CDR3 nucleotide sequence: TGTGCCAGCAGTTTAAGCCGTTCACCCCTCCACTTT. The V call is TRBV28, the J call TRBJ1-6, with no clear D. Germline V lookup: CDR1 MDHEN, CDR2 SYDVKM. The CDR3 covers 12 residues. V lost 2 bases to trimming and J lost 9 bases, with 5 bases between them.

This clone was seen a handful of times. DNA of the CDR3: TGTGCCAGCCCCCGTGAACGGGAAACCTACAATGAGCAGTTCTTC. This encodes CASPRERETYNEQFF. The chain recombines TRBV2 with TRBJ2-1; TRBD2 is a possible D gene (5 bases). V dropped 8 bases and J dropped 2 bases, with 16 bases sitting between them. The length of the CDR3 is 15 residues. Germline CDR1 SNHLY, CDR2 FYNNEI.